What follows are 17 T cell receptor beta chains derived from one specimen sequenced in a study of cytomegalovirus exposure and HLA in healthy donors. The PCR used 60 Vbeta and 13 Jbeta primers. Using immunoSEQ multiplex PCR, the repertoire was profiled, and TCRdb retains in-frame clones only, with some absent. The repertoire holds 150,000 to 200,000 clones, 70% to 80% seen once, with less than 0.9% in the top ten. The specimen sequenced was PBMCs. These receptors all stem from a female donor in good health and CMV-seronegative.

The rearrangement joins TRBV6-6 to TRBJ2-2; TRBD2 matches at 11 bases. The CDR3 totals 16 residues. Germline-derived CDR1 and CDR2 are MNHNY and SVGAGI (reference sequence). Losses at the gene ends were 5 bases for V and 4 bases for J; bases not matched to a gene: 6. The CDR3 DNA follows: TGTGCCAGCAGTACATCCGGGACTAGCGGCACCGGGGAGCTGTTTTTT. Protein: CASSTSGTSGTGELFF.

The gene calls are TRBV6-1 and TRBJ1-1; a possible D gene is TRBD1 (5 bases). The V end lost 4 bases, the J end lost 1 base, and 13 bases lay between the germline ends. Germline V gene sequence: CDR1 MNHNS, CDR2 SASEGT. This CDR3 has 15 amino acids. The CDR3 is CASSALRRGNTEAFF. The CDR3 nucleotides read TGTGCCAGCAGTGCCCTCCGGAGGGGGAACACTGAAGCTTTCTTT.

This chain connects TRBV5-1 to TRBJ1-1; D ambiguous. The CDR3 is made up of 14 amino acids. Trimming stripped 4 bases from V and 0 bases from J, with 10 bases between. CDR1 and CDR2 from the germline V gene are SGHRS and YFSETQ. CDR3 coding DNA: TGCGCCAGCAGCCCAGGAGGGTTGAACACTGAAGCTTTCTTT. It encodes CASSPGGLNTEAFF.

In this sample, this clone turned up once. The V gene is TRBV6-5, the J gene TRBJ1-6, with D possibly being TRBD1 (5 bases). The CDR3 consists of 15 residues. Germline assignment: CDR1 MNHEY and CDR2 SVGAGI. V gave up 0 bases and J gave up 7 bases, with 10 bases separating them. The CDR3 loop reads CASSYSPGWNSPLHF. The CDR3 DNA reads as TGTGCCAGCAGTTACTCGCCAGGGTGGAATTCACCCCTCCACTTT.

This clone has just a few counts. The V gene is TRBV4-1, the J gene TRBJ1-5; D uncertain. Germline V gene lookup returns CDR1 MGHRA and CDR2 YSYEKL. The CDR3 length is 15 residues. The V and J ends lost 4 bases and 5 bases respectively, with 15 bases between them. The CDR3 region has the DNA TGCGCCAGCAGCCTGGAGGCCAGCGGGCATCAGCCCCAGCATTTT. This sequence encodes CASSLEASGHQPQHF.

The genes are TRBV4-3 and TRBJ1-3, with unresolved D. V was trimmed by 0 bases and J by 4 bases, leaving 16 bases between them. CDR1 and CDR2 (germline): LGHNA, YSLEER. The CDR3 loop spans 17 amino acids. The CDR3 region is CASSQDVAANLGNTIYF. The CDR3 DNA reads TGCGCCAGCAGCCAAGATGTCGCGGCAAACCTCGGAAACACCATATATTTT.

The chain employs TRBV4-3 and TRBJ2-7, with TRBD2 matching 7 bases. The CDR3 length is 16 residues. Per germline, CDR1 LGHNA and CDR2 YSLEER. V was pared by 1 base and J by 5 bases, with 11 bases of the junction left unmatched. The CDR3 sequence: CASSQVRGGSADEQYF. As DNA, the CDR3 is TGCGCCAGCAGCCAAGTTCGCGGCGGGAGCGCCGACGAGCAGTACTTC.

J is TRBJ2-7 and V is TRBV7-9; tentatively, D is TRBD2 (7 bases). The ends were cut back, 2 bases at V and 6 bases at J, with 26 bases in the middle. The CDR3 extends over 18 amino acids. From germline, CDR1 is SEHNR and CDR2 FQNEAQ (reference sequence). The CDR3 is CASSLRGSGAAMEAEQYF. The DNA for the CDR3 is TGTGCCAGCAGCTTAAGGGGGAGCGGGGCGGCCATGGAGGCCGAGCAGTACTTC.

The CDR3 nucleotides are TGTGCCAGCAGCTTACATGGGGCGAGGGCTTTCTTT. It yields the protein CASSLHGARAFF. The chain has TRBV11-2 and TRBJ1-1, with a weak D call TRBD1 (5 bases). Germline CDR1 SGHAT, CDR2 FQNNGV. CDR3 length equals 12 residues. The V end was cut by 2 bases, the J end by 11 bases, with 12 bases between. Full variable domain (outside the CDR3, taken from reference TRBV11-2 and TRBJ1-1): EAGVAQSPRYKIIEKRQSVAFWCNPISGHATLYWYQQILGQGPKLLIQFQNNGVVDDSQLPKDRFSAERLKGVDSTLKIQPAKLEDSAVYLCASSLHGARAFFGQGTRLTVV.

The V gene is TRBV10-3, the J gene TRBJ2-3; D is uncertain. CDR1 is ENHRY, CDR2 SYGVKD, per germline. The CDR3 is made up of 14 amino acids. Trimming cost V 7 bases and J 0 bases, with 11 bases left between them. CDR3 DNA: TGTGCCATCATTTTGGCGACTAGCACAGATACGCAGTATTTT. This codes for CAIILATSTDTQYF.

V gene TRBV5-1 combines with J gene TRBJ2-1; 10 nucleotides agree with TRBD2. This CDR3 is built from 15 residues. The germline gives CDR1 SGHRS, CDR2 YFSETQ. The V and J ends lost 4 bases and 4 bases, in that order; junction bases with no gene match: 5. The CDR3 DNA reads as TGCGCCAGCAGCGCCGCTAGCGGGGGTTACAATGAGCAGTTCTTC. This codes for CASSAASGGYNEQFF.

The chain employs TRBV9 and TRBJ2-5; D possibly corresponds to TRBD2 (5 bases). V was cut by 4 bases and J by 4 bases, with 17 bases left in between. The CDR3 is 15 residues long. Per germline, CDR1 SGDLS and CDR2 YYNGEE. Here the CDR3 reads CASSPGFAFRETQYF. The CDR3 bases are TGTGCCAGCAGCCCGGGATTCGCTTTTCGAGAGACCCAGTACTTC.

The chain combines TRBV19 with TRBJ2-1, with D perhaps TRBD2 (6 bases). The ends were cut back, 4 bases at V and 1 base at J, with 11 bases in the middle. This CDR3 contains 15 residues. Germline values: CDR1 LNHDA, CDR2 SQIVND (reference sequence). The DNA of the CDR3 is TGTGCCAGTAGTAGGGCGGGGATTTCCTACAATGAGCAGTTCTTC. Its protein is CASSRAGISYNEQFF.

This chain's CDR3 is CASSLTGASYEQYF. CDR3 coding DNA: TGTGCCAGCAGCTTGACAGGGGCGTCCTACGAGCAGTACTTC. The rearrangement uses TRBV7-2 and TRBJ2-7, with TRBD1 identical over 8 bases. Germline CDR1 SGHTA, CDR2 FQGNSA. V trimming: 3 bases; J trimming: 1 base; junction bases outside the gene matches: 2. CDR3 length: 14 residues. The whole variable domain, filled in from reference TRBV7-2 and TRBJ2-7, reads GAGVSQSPSNKVTEKGKDVELRCDPISGHTALYWYRQSLGQGLEFLIYFQGNSAPDKSGLPSDRFSAERTGGSVSTLTIQRTQQEDSAVYLCASSLTGASYEQYFGPGTRLTVT.

Here the CDR3 reads CASSEPGQATYEQYF. In DNA form, the CDR3 reads TGTGCCAGCAGTGAACCGGGACAGGCCACCTACGAGCAGTACTTC. This chain links TRBV6-1 with TRBJ2-7; 8 nucleotides line up with TRBD1. Per germline, CDR1 MNHNS and CDR2 SASEGT. CDR3 length: 15 residues. J was trimmed by 2 bases and V by 2 bases; bases with no gene match: 5.

This clone was seen a handful of times. CDR3 sequence: CASGTRLADTQYF. For the CDR3, the DNA is TGTGCCAGCGGCACTAGATTGGCAGATACGCAGTATTTT. V is TRBV6-1 and J is TRBJ2-3; tentatively, D is TRBD2 (5 bases). The CDR3 runs 13 residues. V was shortened by 8 bases and J by 4 bases, with 13 bases between the two germline ends. Germline CDR1 is MNHNS and CDR2 is SASEGT.

The rearrangement joins TRBV5-4 to TRBJ2-7; 10 positions match TRBD1. J gave up 5 bases and V 0 bases, and 5 bases lay outside the gene matches. CDR1 and CDR2 (germline): SGHNT, YYREEE (reference sequence). The CDR3 has 15 residues. In DNA, the CDR3 is TGTGCCAGCAGCTTGGACGGGACAGGGGTCCACGAGCAGTACTTC. This translates into CASSLDGTGVHEQYF.